This T cell receptor beta chain was profiled in a study of blood T cell repertoires in COVID-19. CDR3 length: 14 amino acids. Germline V lookup: CDR1 LNHDA, CDR2 SQIVND (reference sequence). J lost 7 bases, V lost 7 bases, and 8 bases had no gene match. Repertoires were generated with immunoSEQ multiplex PCR, while TCRdb's copy carries only in-frame clones and drops some. The top ten hold 5% to 6% of the sample, which has around 250,000 clones, around 83% seen once. The J gene is TRBJ1-5, the V gene TRBV19; 9 bases match TRBD1. The receptor was isolated from a man older than 75 with acute or convalescent COVID-19. The specimen sequenced was peripheral blood. CDR3 region: CASTLQGARQPQHF. The CDR3 coding sequence is TGTGCCAGTACCCTACAGGGGGCGCGACAGCCCCAGCATTTT.